This is a list of T cell receptor beta chains from one sample in a study of T-cell memory formation after mild COVID-19. Via MiXCR, TCRdb re-called the 5' RACE reads, giving one row per CDR3 protein. The table records 210,000 or so distinct CDR3 sequences, about 17% of them present only once. The sequenced material came from PBMCs or a T cell subset sorted from them (not recorded which). Receptors originate from an adult woman who had mild COVID-19 (a few samples of this study predate the infection). Cell type and time point are not known. Each CDR3 is given with its conserved first and last residue. Fields, in order: D gene, V gene, clone size, J gene, CDR3 protein, CDR3 DNA. D genes are given only for firm matches. Only part of the rows carry a size: once, few, many, or a class if the clone is expanded.

D gene: TRBD1; V gene: TRBV3-1; clone size: NA; J gene: TRBJ2-5; CDR3 protein: CASSRQGAVETQYF; CDR3 DNA: TGTGCCAGCAGTCGACAGGGAGCCGTGGAGACCCAGTACTTC
D gene: TRBD2; V gene: TRBV2; clone size: NA; J gene: TRBJ2-5; CDR3 protein: CASETSIQTQYF; CDR3 DNA: TGTGCCAGCGAGACTAGCATCCAGACCCAGTACTTC
D gene: TRBD1; V gene: TRBV19; clone size: few; J gene: TRBJ2-6; CDR3 protein: CASSIAKGTGDAGANVLTF; CDR3 DNA: TGTGCCAGTAGTATAGCAAAGGGGACAGGGGACGCTGGGGCCAACGTCCTGACTTTC
D gene: TRBD1; V gene: TRBV12-3/TRBV12-4; clone size: few; J gene: TRBJ2-2; CDR3 protein: CASRPRTGLNTGELFF; CDR3 DNA: TGTGCCAGCAGGCCACGGACAGGACTGAACACCGGGGAGCTGTTTTTT
D gene: TRBD2; V gene: TRBV6-5; clone size: NA; J gene: TRBJ2-3; CDR3 protein: CASSRGRRSGGLYTDTQYF; CDR3 DNA: TGTGCCAGCAGTCGCGGGCGTAGAAGCGGGGGGCTATACACAGATACGCAGTATTTT
D gene: TRBD1; V gene: TRBV6-2/TRBV6-3; clone size: NA; J gene: TRBJ1-1; CDR3 protein: CASSLTGGVTEAFF; CDR3 DNA: TGTGCCAGCAGTTTGACAGGGGGCGTCACTGAAGCTTTCTTT
D gene: TRBD1; V gene: TRBV4-3; clone size: NA; J gene: TRBJ2-7; CDR3 protein: CASSRTGQATTYEQYF; CDR3 DNA: TGCGCCAGCAGCCGAACAGGACAGGCGACAACCTACGAGCAGTACTTC
D gene: TRBD2; V gene: TRBV7-2; clone size: NA; J gene: TRBJ2-7; CDR3 protein: CASSRGLASEQYF; CDR3 DNA: TGTGCCAGCTCTAGGGGACTAGCGTCCGAGCAGTACTTC
D gene: NA; V gene: TRBV12-3/TRBV12-4; clone size: few; J gene: TRBJ1-1; CDR3 protein: CASTIEGMNTEAFF; CDR3 DNA: TGTGCCAGCACTATTGAAGGGATGAACACTGAAGCTTTCTTT
D gene: TRBD2; V gene: TRBV24-1; clone size: NA; J gene: TRBJ2-1; CDR3 protein: CATSDPLDPGGPSSYNEQFF; CDR3 DNA: TGTGCCACCAGTGACCCTCTCGATCCGGGAGGTCCCAGCTCCTACAATGAGCAGTTCTTC
D gene: NA; V gene: TRBV10-3; clone size: NA; J gene: TRBJ1-3; CDR3 protein: CAISGSSGNTIYF; CDR3 DNA: TGTGCCATCTCAGGGAGCTCTGGAAACACCATATATTTT